This T cell receptor beta chain came from a study of human T cells and chemical hapten exposure. About the research overall: The use of 2% DPC on around 2 cm by around 2 cm of upper inner arm skin constituted sensitization. Study results and caveats: Versus controls, significantly more large CDR3 similarity clusters arose from expanded TCRs. PT1 expanded TCR numbers tracked positively with patch test score.

The time point is: pre-sensitization, week 0. Specified treatment: therapeutic diphenylcyclopropenone sensitization with weekly scalp DPC. With respect to this clonotype: Its antigen is still unknown.

The CDR3 runs 17 residues. In the original processing: Per sample, the median was approximately 100,000 TCRs, with values from roughly 25,000 to 750,000. TCRdb analysed the RACE reads with MiXCR anew, one entry per CDR3 protein. TCRdb's processing, not the authors' own work, is the source of the V and J calls. Of around 120,000 distinct CDR3 sequences detected, roughly 14% appear once; the ten largest clones hold 2.8%. The rearrangement joins TRBV21-1 to TRBJ2-6; the table calls TRBD2, which could not be checked here. TRBV21-1 constitutes a pseudogene. Here the sequenced sample was whole blood, taken in connection with sensitization to the hapten diphenylcyclopropenone (DPC). This TCR was sampled from a woman under 30 with alopecia areata. Some clones in this sample may be carry-over from other donors' samples. In DNA form, the CDR3 reads TGTGCCAGCAGCAGTCGATACAGGGCCCCTGGGGCCAACGTCCTGACTTTC. Translated: CASSSRYRAPGANVLTF.